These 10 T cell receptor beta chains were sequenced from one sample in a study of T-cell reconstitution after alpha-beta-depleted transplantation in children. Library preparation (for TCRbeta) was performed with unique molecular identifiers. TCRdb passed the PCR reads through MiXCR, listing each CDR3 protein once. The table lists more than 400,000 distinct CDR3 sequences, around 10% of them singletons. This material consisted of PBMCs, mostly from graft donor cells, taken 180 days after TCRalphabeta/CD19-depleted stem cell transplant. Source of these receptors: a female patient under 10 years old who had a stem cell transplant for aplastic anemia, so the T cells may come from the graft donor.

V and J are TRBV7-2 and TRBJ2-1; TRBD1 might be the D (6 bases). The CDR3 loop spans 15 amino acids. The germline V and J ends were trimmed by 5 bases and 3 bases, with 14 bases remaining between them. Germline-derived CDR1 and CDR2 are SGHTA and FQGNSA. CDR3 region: CASSLVGAFYNEQFF. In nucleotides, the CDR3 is TGTGCCAGCAGCCTGGTGGGGGCCTTCTACAATGAGCAGTTCTTC. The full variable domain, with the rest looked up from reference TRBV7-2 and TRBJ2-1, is GAGVSQSPSNKVTEKGKDVELRCDPISGHTALYWYRQSLGQGLEFLIYFQGNSAPDKSGLPSDRFSAERTGGSVSTLTIQRTQQEDSAVYLCASSLVGAFYNEQFFGPGTRLTVL.

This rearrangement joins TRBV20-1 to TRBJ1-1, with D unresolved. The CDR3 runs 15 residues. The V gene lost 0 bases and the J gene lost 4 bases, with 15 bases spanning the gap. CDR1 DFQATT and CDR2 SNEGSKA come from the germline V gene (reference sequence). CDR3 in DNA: TGCAGTGCTAGAGATCATAAGGGAGGGAGCACTGAAGCTTTCTTT. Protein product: CSARDHKGGSTEAFF.

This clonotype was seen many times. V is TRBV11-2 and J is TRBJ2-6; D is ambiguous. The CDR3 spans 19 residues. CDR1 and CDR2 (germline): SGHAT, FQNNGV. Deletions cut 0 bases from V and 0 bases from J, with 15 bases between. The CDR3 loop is CASSLDLRNSLSGANVLTF. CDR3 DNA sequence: TGTGCCAGCAGCTTAGATCTAAGGAACAGCCTCTCTGGGGCCAACGTCCTGACTTTC.

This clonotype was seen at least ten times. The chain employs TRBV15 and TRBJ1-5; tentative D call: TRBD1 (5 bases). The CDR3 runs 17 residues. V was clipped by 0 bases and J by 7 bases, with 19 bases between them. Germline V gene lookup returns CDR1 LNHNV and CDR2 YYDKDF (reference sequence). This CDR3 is CATSRDPGVRVWQPQHF. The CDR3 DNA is TGTGCCACCAGCAGAGATCCGGGGGTTCGGGTCTGGCAGCCCCAGCATTTT.

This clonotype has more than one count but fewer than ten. CDR3 sequence (DNA): TGTGCCAGCAGTTTTTGGGACAAGAATAATTCACCCCTCCACTTT. Its translation is CASSFWDKNNSPLHF. The gene calls are TRBV28 and TRBJ1-6; weak D call: TRBD1 (6 bases). CDR3 length equals 15 residues. Germline values: CDR1 MDHEN, CDR2 SYDVKM. V lost 3 bases and J lost 5, with 11 bases in between.

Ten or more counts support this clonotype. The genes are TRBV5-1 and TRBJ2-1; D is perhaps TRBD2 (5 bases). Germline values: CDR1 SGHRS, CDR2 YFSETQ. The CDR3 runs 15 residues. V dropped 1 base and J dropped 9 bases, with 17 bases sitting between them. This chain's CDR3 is CASSLSVVGVGEQFF. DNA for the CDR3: TGCGCCAGCAGCTTGTCCGTCGTCGGGGTTGGTGAGCAGTTCTTC.

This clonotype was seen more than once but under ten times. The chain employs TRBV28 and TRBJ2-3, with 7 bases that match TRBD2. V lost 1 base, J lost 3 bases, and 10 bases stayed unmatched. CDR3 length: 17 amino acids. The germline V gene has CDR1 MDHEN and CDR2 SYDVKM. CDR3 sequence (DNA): TGTGCCAGCAGTTTATTCCGAGACTTGGGACTAACAGATACGCAGTATTTT. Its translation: CASSLFRDLGLTDTQYF.

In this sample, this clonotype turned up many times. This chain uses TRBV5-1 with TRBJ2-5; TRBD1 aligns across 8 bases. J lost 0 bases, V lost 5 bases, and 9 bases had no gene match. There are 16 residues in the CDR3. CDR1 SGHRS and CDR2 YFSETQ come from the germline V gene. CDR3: CASSHAGTGYQETQYF. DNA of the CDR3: TGCGCCAGCAGTCATGCCGGGACAGGATACCAAGAGACCCAGTACTTC.

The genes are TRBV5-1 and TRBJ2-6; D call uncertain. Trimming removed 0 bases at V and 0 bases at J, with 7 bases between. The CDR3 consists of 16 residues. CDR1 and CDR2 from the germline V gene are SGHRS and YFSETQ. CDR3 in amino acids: CASSLEVGSGANVLTF. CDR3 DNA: TGCGCCAGCAGCTTGGAGGTAGGCTCTGGGGCCAACGTCCTGACTTTC.

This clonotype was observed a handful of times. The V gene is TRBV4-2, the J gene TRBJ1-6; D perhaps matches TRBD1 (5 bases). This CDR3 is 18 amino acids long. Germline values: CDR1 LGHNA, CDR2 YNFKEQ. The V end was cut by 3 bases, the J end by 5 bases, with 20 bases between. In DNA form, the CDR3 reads TGTGCCAGCAGCCAGAGGGGAACCTCCAAGGCAGATAATTCACCCCTCCACTTT. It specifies CASSQRGTSKADNSPLHF.